This T cell receptor beta chain was identified during a study of T-cell reconstitution after alpha-beta-depleted transplantation in children. The table lists this clonotype with a few counts. The antigen is not known. Study-level results: Expanded graft clones numbering several hundred reportedly gave rise to alpha-beta T cells about two months after transplant. A year post-transplant, T-cell counts and diversity derived mostly from newly produced T cells. It was surviving recipient T cells and thymic progenitors that gave some patients high TCRbeta diversity at day 60.

Unique molecular identifiers were incorporated during preparation of the TCRbeta library. MiXCR, applied by TCRdb to the PCR reads, yields one record per CDR3 protein. The sample yields a few hundred thousand distinct CDR3 sequences, 25% to 30% seen once. Sample: PBMCs, taken before TCRalphabeta/CD19-depleted stem cell transplant. This TCR came from a boy under two years old with Wiskott-Aldrich syndrome, due to receive a stem cell transplant.

In nucleotides, the CDR3 is TGTGCCATCAGTGGTTTCTCCTACGAGCAGTACTTC. It yields the protein CAISGFSYEQYF. V is TRBV10-3 and J is TRBJ2-7; the D is unclear. Germline loops: CDR1 ENHRY, CDR2 SYGVKD. The CDR3 sequence is 12 residues long. V lost 4 bases to trimming and J lost 0 bases, with 4 bases between them.